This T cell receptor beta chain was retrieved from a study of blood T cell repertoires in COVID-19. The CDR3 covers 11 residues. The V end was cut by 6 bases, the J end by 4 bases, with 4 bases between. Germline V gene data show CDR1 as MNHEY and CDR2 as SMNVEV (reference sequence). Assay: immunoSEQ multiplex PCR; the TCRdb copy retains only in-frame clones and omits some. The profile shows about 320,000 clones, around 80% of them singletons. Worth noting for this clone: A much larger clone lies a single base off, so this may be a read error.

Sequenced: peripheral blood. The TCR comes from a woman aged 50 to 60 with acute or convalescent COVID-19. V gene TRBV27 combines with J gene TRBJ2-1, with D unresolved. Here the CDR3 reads CASSQYNEQFF. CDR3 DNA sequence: TGTGCCAGCAGCCAATACAATGAGCAGTTCTTC.